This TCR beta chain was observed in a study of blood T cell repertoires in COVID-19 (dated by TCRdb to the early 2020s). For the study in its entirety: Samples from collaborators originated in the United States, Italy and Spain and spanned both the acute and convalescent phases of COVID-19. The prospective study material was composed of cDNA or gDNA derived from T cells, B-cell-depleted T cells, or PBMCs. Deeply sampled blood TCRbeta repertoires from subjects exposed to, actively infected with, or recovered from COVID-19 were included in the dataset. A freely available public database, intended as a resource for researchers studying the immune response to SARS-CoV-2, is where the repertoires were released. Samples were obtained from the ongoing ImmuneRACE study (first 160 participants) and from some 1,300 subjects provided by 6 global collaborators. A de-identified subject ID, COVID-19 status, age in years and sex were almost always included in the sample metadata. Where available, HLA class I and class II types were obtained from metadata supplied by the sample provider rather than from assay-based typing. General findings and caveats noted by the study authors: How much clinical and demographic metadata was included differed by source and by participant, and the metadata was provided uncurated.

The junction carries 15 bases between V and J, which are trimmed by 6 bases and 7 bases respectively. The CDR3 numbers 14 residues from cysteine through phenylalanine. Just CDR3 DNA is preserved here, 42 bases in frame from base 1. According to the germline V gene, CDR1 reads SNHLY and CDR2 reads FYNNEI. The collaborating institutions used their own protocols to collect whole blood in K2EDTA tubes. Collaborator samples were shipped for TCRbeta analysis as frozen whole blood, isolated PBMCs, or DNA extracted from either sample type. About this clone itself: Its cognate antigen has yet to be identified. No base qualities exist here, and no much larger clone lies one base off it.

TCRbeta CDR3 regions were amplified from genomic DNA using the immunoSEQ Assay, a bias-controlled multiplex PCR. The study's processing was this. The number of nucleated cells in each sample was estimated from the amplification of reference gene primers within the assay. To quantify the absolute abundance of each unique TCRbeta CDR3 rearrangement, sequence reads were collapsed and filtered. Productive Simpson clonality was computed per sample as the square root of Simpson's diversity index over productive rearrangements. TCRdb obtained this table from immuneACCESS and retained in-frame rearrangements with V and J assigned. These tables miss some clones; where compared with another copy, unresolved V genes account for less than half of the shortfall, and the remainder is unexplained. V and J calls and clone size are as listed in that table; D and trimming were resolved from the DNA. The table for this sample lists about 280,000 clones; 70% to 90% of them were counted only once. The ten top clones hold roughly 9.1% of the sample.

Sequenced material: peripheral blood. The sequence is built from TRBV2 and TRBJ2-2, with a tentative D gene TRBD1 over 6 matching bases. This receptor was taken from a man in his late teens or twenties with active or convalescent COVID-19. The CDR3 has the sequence CASSSDRLNGELFF. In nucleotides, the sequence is TGTGCCAGCAGCTCCGACAGGCTTAACGGGGAGCTGTTTTTT. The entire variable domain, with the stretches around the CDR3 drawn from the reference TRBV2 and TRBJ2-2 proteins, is EPEVTQTPSHQVTQMGQEVILRCVPISNHLYFYWYRQILGQKVEFLVSFYNNEISEKSEIFDDQFSVERPDGSNFTLKIRSTKLEDSAMYFCASSSDRLNGELFFGEGSRLTVL.